Following are 18 T cell receptor beta chains from one sample sequenced in a study of cytomegalovirus exposure and HLA in healthy donors. The PCR ran on 60 Vbeta and 13 Jbeta primers. The data were produced by immunoSEQ multiplex PCR, yet TCRdb's version contains in-frame clones alone and is incomplete. The table lists tens of thousands of clones. Sequenced sample: PBMCs. The receptors derive from a human donor in good health.

The chain couples TRBV9 to TRBJ2-7, with 11 bases matching TRBD2. Trimming cost V 3 bases and J 3 bases; bases outside gene matches: 2. The germline gives CDR1 SGDLS, CDR2 YYNGEE. CDR3 size: 14 residues. CDR3 protein: CASSGGTSGYEQYF. CDR3 sequence (DNA): TGTGCCAGCAGCGGCGGGACTAGCGGCTACGAGCAGTACTTC.

The V call is TRBV7-8, the J call TRBJ1-3; D is ambiguous. CDR1 SGHVS and CDR2 FQNEAQ come from the germline V gene. The ends were cut back, 5 bases at V and 0 bases at J, with 11 bases in the middle. This CDR3 has 15 amino acids. The CDR3 region is CASSRTTFSGNTIYF. The CDR3, as DNA: TGTGCCAGCAGCCGGACTACCTTCTCTGGAAACACCATATATTTT.

The chain has TRBV4-2 and TRBJ1-6; 11 positions match TRBD1. The trim removed 2 bases at V and 14 bases at J, leaving 8 bases unmatched. Germline CDR1 is LGHNA and CDR2 is YNFKEQ. The length of the CDR3 is 15 residues. CDR3 region: CASSQPGQGGPALHF. The CDR3 coding sequence is TGTGCCAGCAGCCAACCGGGACAGGGGGGACCAGCCCTCCACTTT.

CDR3 loop: CASSFIKGDYGYTF. DNA of the CDR3: TGTGCCAGCAGCTTTATCAAGGGAGACTATGGCTACACCTTC. This chain joins TRBV5-6 and TRBJ1-2; D unresolved. Germline V lookup: CDR1 SGHDT, CDR2 YYEEEE. Trimming removed 2 bases at V and 3 bases at J, with 11 bases between. The CDR3 sequence is 14 residues long.

In DNA form, the CDR3 reads TGTGCCTGGAGAGTAAGGGGACTTAACACCGGGGAGCTGTTTTTT. As protein: CAWRVRGLNTGELFF. The rearrangement links TRBV30 to TRBJ2-2; D possibly corresponds to TRBD2 (6 bases). CDR3 size: 15 residues. Germline CDR1 reads GTSNPN; CDR2 reads SVGIG (reference sequence). Trimming took 3 bases from V and 2 from J, leaving 13 bases between them.

The genes are TRBV19 and TRBJ2-7, with TRBD1 matching 10 bases. The germline CDR1 and CDR2 sequences are LNHDA and SQIVND (reference sequence). The trim removed 6 bases at V and 2 bases at J, leaving 4 bases unmatched. The CDR3 contains 14 residues. CDR3 loop: CASREGTGAYEQYF. For the CDR3, the DNA is TGTGCCAGTAGGGAGGGGACAGGGGCCTACGAGCAGTACTTC.

As regards this clone: A read error may account for a junction end that differs from germline. This chain connects TRBV7-9 to TRBJ2-3, with D perhaps matching TRBD1 (7 bases). Germline V gene data show CDR1 as SEHNR and CDR2 as FQNEAQ (reference sequence). The length of the CDR3 is 15 residues. The CDR3 loop reads CASSLGEGAKARGHF. The CDR3 bases are TGTGCCAGCAGCTTAGGAGAGGGGGCGAAGGCCCGGGGGCATTTT.

The V call is TRBV6-5, the J call TRBJ2-2; TRBD1 agrees at 8 bases. From germline, CDR1 is MNHEY and CDR2 SVGAGI. V shed 2 bases, J shed 4 bases, and the junction held 6 bases outside the gene matches. This CDR3 is 16 amino acids long. In DNA, the CDR3 is TGTGCCAGCAGTTACGCGACAGGGGTGAGCACCGGGGAGCTGTTTTTT. Translated: CASSYATGVSTGELFF.

J is TRBJ1-1 and V is TRBV5-1; D may be TRBD1 (6 bases). The CDR3 totals 15 residues. The germline V gene encodes CDR1 SGHRS and CDR2 YFSETQ. V lost 4 bases, J lost 4 bases, and 17 bases lay in between. The CDR3 spells CASSVDPGDGTEAFF. CDR3 bases: TGCGCCAGCAGCGTAGACCCAGGGGATGGCACTGAAGCTTTCTTT. Using reference TRBV5-1 and TRBJ1-1 for the parts outside the CDR3, the full variable domain is KAGVTQTPRYLIKTRGQQVTLSCSPISGHRSVSWYQQTPGQGLQFLFEYFSETQRNKGNFPGRFSGRQFSNSRSEMNVSTLELGDSALYLCASSVDPGDGTEAFFGQGTRLTVV.

V gene TRBV19 combines with J gene TRBJ2-5, with 13 bases lining up with TRBD2. Unmatched junction bases numbered 5, after V lost 4 bases and J lost 0 bases. CDR3 length: 17 amino acids. Looked up from germline, CDR1 is LNHDA and CDR2 is SQIVND (reference sequence). The CDR3 loop is CASSRTSGGAYQETQYF. The DNA of the CDR3 is TGTGCCAGTAGTAGGACTAGCGGGGGAGCGTACCAAGAGACCCAGTACTTC.

The genes are TRBV10-1 and TRBJ2-2, with a tentative D call TRBD1 (6 bases). The CDR3 extends over 17 amino acids. Trimming stripped 4 bases from V and 0 bases from J, with 15 bases between. CDR1 and CDR2 from the germline V gene are WNHNN and SYGVQD (reference sequence). DNA for the CDR3: TGCGCCAGCAGTGGAGCCCCGGGACACCCGAACACCGGGGAGCTGTTTTTT. It yields the protein CASSGAPGHPNTGELFF.

The chain uses TRBV6-1 and TRBJ2-7; TRBD1 aligns across 11 bases. V shed 6 bases, J shed 4 bases, and the junction held 8 bases outside the gene matches. The CDR3 consists of 15 residues. Germline CDR1 MNHNS, CDR2 SASEGT. In DNA form, the CDR3 reads TGTGCCAGCAGACCCGGGACAGGGGGTGGGTACGAGCAGTACTTC. Its translation is CASRPGTGGGYEQYF.

On this clone itself: At one end, the junction sequence differs from germline, possibly due to a read error. CDR3 sequence reads: CGCGDRGKDTQYF. The DNA for the CDR3 is TGCGGGTGCGGGGACAGGGGGAAAGATACGCAGTATTTT. The chain is built from TRBV19 and TRBJ2-3; TRBD1 agrees at 11 bases. Germline V gives CDR1 LNHDA, CDR2 SQIVND (reference sequence). This CDR3 spans 13 amino acids. The variable domain in full, with the rest retrieved from reference TRBV19 and TRBJ2-3, is DGGITQSPKYLFRKEGQNVTLSCEQNLNHDAMYWYRQDPGQGLRLIYYSQIVNDFQKGDIAEGYSVSREKKESFPLTVTSAQKNPTAFYLCGCGDRGKDTQYFGPGTRLTVL.

This chain joins TRBV29-1 and TRBJ2-5, with 8 bases matching TRBD1. V trimming: 0 bases; J trimming: 5 bases; junction bases outside the gene matches: 11. The CDR3 consists of 16 residues. Germline values: CDR1 SQVTM, CDR2 ANQGSEA. CDR3 residues: CSVEESEQGAGETQYF. DNA for the CDR3: TGCAGCGTTGAAGAATCAGAGCAGGGGGCAGGGGAGACCCAGTACTTC.

This chain joins TRBV27 and TRBJ2-7; tentative D call: TRBD1 (5 bases). Looked up from germline, CDR1 is MNHEY and CDR2 is SMNVEV (reference sequence). The V gene lost 1 base and the J gene lost 4 bases, with 11 bases spanning the gap. The CDR3 spans 14 residues. The CDR3 spells CASSLLSTGYEQYF. The CDR3 DNA reads as TGTGCCAGCAGTTTATTGAGTACAGGTTACGAGCAGTACTTC.

CDR3 in DNA: TGTGCCAGCAGCTTTACGGGGATGAACACTGAAGCTTTCTTT. This codes for CASSFTGMNTEAFF. The V call is TRBV7-2, the J call TRBJ1-1; D is undetermined. In germline, CDR1 is SGHTA, CDR2 FQGNSA. This CDR3 is 14 amino acids long. Trimming took 3 bases from V and 0 from J, leaving 8 bases between them.

The V and J genes are TRBV7-8 and TRBJ2-1; 8 nucleotides match TRBD1. J was trimmed by 4 bases and V by 5 bases; bases with no gene match: 7. CDR3 length: 15 amino acids. Germline V gene sequence: CDR1 SGHVS, CDR2 FQNEAQ. The CDR3 nucleotides are TGTGCCAGCAGCCCGACAGGGGCACAATACAATGAGCAGTTCTTC. As protein: CASSPTGAQYNEQFF.

The J gene is TRBJ1-1, the V gene TRBV29-1; weak D call: TRBD1 (6 bases). The germline CDR1 and CDR2 sequences are SQVTM and ANQGSEA. The ends were cut back, 5 bases at V and 7 bases at J, with 11 bases in the middle. CDR3 size: 11 residues. The chain's CDR3 is CSVSLGHEAFF. In DNA form, the CDR3 reads TGCAGCGTTTCTTTGGGACATGAAGCTTTCTTT. The variable domain in full, completed from reference TRBV29-1 and TRBJ1-1, reads SAVISQKPSRDICQRGTSLTIQCQVDSQVTMMFWYRQQPGQSLTLIATANQGSEATYESGFVIDKFPISRPNLTFSTLTVSNMSPEDSSIYLCSVSLGHEAFFGQGTRLTVV.